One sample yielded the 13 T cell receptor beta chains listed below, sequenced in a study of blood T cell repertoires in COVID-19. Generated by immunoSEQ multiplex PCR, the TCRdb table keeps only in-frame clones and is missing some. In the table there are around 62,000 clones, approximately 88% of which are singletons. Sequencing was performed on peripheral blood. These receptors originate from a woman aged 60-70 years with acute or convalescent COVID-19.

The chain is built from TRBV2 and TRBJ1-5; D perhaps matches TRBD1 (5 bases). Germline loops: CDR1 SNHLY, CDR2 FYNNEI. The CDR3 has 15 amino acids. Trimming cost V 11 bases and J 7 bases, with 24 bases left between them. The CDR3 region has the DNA TGTGCCTCCCGCTTTGGGGGGTCGGCTGTGCAGCCCCAGCATTTT. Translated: CASRFGGSAVQPQHF.

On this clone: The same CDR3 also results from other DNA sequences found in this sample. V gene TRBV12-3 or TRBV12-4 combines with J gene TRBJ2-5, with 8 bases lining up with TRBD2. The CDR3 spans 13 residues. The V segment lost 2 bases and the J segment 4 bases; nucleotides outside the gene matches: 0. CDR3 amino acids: CASSLRGGETQYF. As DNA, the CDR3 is TGTGCCAGCAGTTTACGGGGGGGAGAGACCCAGTACTTC.

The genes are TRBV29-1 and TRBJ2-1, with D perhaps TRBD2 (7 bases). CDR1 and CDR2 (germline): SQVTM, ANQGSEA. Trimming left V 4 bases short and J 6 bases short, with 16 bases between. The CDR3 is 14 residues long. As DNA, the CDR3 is TGCAGCGTTGGGGAATTAAGGGGGGGCAATGAGCAGTTCTTC. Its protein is CSVGELRGGNEQFF.

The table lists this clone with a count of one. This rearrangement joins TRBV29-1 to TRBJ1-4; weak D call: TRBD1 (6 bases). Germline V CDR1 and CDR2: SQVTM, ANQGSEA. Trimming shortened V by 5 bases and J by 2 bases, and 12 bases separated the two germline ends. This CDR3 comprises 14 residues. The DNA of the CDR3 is TGCAGCGTTAAGGGGGGGCAGACTAATGAAAAACTGTTTTTT. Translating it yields CSVKGGQTNEKLFF.

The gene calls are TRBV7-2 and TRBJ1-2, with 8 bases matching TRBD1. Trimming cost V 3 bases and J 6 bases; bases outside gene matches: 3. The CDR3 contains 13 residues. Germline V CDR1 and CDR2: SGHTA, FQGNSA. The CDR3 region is CASSFDRGHGYTF. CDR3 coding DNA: TGTGCCAGCAGCTTCGACAGGGGACATGGCTACACCTTC.

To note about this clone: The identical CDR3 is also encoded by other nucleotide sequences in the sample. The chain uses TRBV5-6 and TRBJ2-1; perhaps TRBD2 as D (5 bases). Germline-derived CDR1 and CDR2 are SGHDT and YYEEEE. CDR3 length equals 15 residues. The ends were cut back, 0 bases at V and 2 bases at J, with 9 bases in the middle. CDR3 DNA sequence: TGTGCCAGCAGCTTGGGAGGGTCAACCTACAATGAGCAGTTCTTC. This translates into CASSLGGSTYNEQFF.

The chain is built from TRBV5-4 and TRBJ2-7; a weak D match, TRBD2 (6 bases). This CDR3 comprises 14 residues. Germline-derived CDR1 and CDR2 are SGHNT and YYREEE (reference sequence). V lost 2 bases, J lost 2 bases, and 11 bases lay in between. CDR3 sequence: CASSFDGGTYEQYV. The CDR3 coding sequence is TGTGCCAGCAGCTTTGATGGGGGGACCTACGAGCAGTACGTC.

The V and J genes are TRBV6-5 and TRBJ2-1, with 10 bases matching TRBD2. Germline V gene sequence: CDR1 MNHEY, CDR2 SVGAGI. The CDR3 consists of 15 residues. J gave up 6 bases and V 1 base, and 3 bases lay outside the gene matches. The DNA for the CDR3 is TGTGCCAGCAGTTACTTTCGACTAGCGGGCAATGAGCAGTTCTTC. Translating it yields CASSYFRLAGNEQFF.

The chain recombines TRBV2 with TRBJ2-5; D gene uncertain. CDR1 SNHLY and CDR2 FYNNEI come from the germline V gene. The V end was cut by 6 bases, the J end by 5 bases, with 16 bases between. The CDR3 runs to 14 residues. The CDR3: CASRADLGDETQYF. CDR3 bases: TGTGCCAGCAGGGCCGATCTAGGTGACGAGACCCAGTACTTC.

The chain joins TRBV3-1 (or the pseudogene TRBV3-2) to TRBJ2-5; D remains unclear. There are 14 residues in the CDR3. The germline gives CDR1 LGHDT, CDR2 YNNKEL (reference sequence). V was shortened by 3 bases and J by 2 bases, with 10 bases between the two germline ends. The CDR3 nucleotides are TGTGCCAGCAGCCAGAGGCAGCCACAAGAGACCCAGTACTTC. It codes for CASSQRQPQETQYF.

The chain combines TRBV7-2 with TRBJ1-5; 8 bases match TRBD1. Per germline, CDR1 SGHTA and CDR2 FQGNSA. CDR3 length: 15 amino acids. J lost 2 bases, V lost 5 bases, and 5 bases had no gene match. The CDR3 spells CASSPQGAGNQPQHF. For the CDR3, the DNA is TGTGCCAGCAGCCCCCAGGGGGCTGGCAATCAGCCCCAGCATTTT.

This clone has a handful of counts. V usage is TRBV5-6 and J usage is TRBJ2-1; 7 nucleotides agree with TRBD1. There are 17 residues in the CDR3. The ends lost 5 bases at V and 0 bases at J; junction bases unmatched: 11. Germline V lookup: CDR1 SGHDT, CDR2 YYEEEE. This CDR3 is CASRENRGGSSYNEQFF. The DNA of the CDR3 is TGTGCCAGCAGGGAAAACAGGGGTGGGAGCTCCTACAATGAGCAGTTCTTC.

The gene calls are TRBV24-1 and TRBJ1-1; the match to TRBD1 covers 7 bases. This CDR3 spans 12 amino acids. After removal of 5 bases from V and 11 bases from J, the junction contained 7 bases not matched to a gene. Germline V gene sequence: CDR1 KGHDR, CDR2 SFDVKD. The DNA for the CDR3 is TGTGCCACCAGTGGGGCGACAGGGCGGGCTTTCTTT. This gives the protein CATSGATGRAFF.